This T cell receptor (beta chain) was obtained from a study of blood T cell repertoires in COVID-19. Method: immunoSEQ multiplex PCR; TCRdb's copy keeps in-frame clones and lacks some. The sample has nearly 110,000 clones; 76% are singletons. The CDR3 is made up of 15 amino acids. The V gene's germline CDR1 is LGHNA and CDR2 YNFKEQ. V lost 1 base to trimming and J lost 5 bases, with 14 bases between them. Patients of the Seattle cohort, enrolled during active infection, were followed longitudinally. The sample consisted of peripheral blood. The genes are TRBV4-2 and TRBJ1-1; D gene ambiguous. The source of this sequence is an elderly man with COVID-19, enrolled during active disease. CDR3 coding DNA: TGTGCCAGCAGCCAAGGGGCCCCAGGTGGAACTGAAGCTTTCTTT. It translates to CASSQGAPGGTEAFF.